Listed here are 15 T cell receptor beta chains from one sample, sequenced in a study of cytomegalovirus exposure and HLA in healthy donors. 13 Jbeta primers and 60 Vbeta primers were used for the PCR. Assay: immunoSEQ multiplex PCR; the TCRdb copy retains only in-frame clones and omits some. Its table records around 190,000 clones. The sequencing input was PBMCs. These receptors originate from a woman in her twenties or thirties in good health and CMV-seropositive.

CDR3 residues: CASSQSGSEYNEQFF. CDR3 coding DNA: TGCGCCAGCAGCCAAAGCGGGAGCGAGTACAATGAGCAGTTCTTC. The J gene is TRBJ2-1, the V gene TRBV5-1, with 8 bases matching TRBD2. CDR1 and CDR2 from the germline V gene are SGHRS and YFSETQ. The CDR3 contains 15 residues. V lost 4 bases to trimming and J lost 4 bases; unmatched junction nucleotides: 7.

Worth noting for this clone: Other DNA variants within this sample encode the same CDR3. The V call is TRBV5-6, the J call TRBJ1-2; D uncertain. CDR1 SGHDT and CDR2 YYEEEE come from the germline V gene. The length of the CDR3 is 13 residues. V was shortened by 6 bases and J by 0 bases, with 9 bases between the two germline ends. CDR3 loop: CASTRGANYGYTF. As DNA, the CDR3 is TGTGCCAGCACCCGCGGAGCTAACTATGGCTACACCTTC.

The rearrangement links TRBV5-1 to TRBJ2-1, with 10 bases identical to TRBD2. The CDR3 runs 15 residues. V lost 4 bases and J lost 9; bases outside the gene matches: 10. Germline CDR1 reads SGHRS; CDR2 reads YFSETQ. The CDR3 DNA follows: TGCGCCAGCAGCCCAGGGGCTAGCGGGGGCTTTGAGCAGTTCTTC. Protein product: CASSPGASGGFEQFF. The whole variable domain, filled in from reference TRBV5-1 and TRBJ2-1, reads KAGVTQTPRYLIKTRGQQVTLSCSPISGHRSVSWYQQTPGQGLQFLFEYFSETQRNKGNFPGRFSGRQFSNSRSEMNVSTLELGDSALYLCASSPGASGGFEQFFGPGTRLTVL.

CDR3 in amino acids: CASSLADRGWAYGYTF. The CDR3, as DNA: TGTGCCAGCAGCTTGGCGGACAGAGGGTGGGCCTATGGCTACACCTTC. V usage is TRBV7-8 and J usage is TRBJ1-2; TRBD1 might be the D (6 bases). Germline CDR1 is SGHVS and CDR2 is FQNEAQ. The CDR3 length is 16 residues. Trimming removed 3 bases at V and 4 bases at J, with 18 bases between.

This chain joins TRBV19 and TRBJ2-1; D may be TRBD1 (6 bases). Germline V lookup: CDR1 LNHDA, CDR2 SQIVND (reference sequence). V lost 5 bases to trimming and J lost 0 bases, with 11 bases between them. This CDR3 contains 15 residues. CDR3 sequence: CASSRQVSSYNEQFF. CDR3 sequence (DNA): TGTGCCAGTAGTCGACAGGTGAGCTCCTACAATGAGCAGTTCTTC.

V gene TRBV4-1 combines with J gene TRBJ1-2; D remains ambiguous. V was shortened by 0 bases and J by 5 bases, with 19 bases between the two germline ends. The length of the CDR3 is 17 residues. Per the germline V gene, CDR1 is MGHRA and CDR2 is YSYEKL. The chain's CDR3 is CASSQDREAAGGYGYTF. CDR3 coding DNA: TGCGCCAGCAGCCAAGATCGGGAGGCGGCAGGAGGGTATGGCTACACCTTC.

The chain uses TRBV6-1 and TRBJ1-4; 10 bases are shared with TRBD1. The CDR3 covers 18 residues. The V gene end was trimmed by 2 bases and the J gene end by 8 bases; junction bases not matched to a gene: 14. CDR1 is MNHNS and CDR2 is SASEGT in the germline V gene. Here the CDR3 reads CASSEPLDRGIDGEKLFF. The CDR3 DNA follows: TGTGCCAGCAGTGAACCCCTGGACAGGGGGATCGATGGCGAAAAACTGTTTTTT.

The CDR3 protein is CASSPWTGQDGNTIYF. The CDR3, as DNA: TGCGCCAGCAGTCCATGGACAGGGCAGGATGGAAACACCATATATTTT. The chain recombines TRBV10-2 with TRBJ1-3; 8 bases line up with TRBD1. Germline lookup yields CDR1 WSHSY and CDR2 SAAADI. This CDR3 region has 16 residues. V lost 5 bases to trimming and J lost 3 bases; unmatched junction nucleotides: 9.

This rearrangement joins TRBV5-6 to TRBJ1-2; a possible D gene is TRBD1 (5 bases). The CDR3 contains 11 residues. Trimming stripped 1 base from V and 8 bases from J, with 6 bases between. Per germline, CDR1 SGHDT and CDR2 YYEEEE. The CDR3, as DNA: TGTGCCAGCAGCTTGAGACAGGGCTACACCTTC. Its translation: CASSLRQGYTF. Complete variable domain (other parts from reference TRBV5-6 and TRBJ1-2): DAGVTQSPTHLIKTRGQQVTLRCSPKSGHDTVSWYQQALGQGPQFIFQYYEEEERQRGNFPDRFSGHQFPNYSSELNVNALLLGDSALYLCASSLRQGYTFGSGTRLTVV.

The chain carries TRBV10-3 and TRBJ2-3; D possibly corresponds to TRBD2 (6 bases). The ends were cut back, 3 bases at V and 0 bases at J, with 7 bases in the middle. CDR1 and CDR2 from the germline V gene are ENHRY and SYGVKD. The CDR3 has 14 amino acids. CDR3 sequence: CAISDGTSTDTQYF. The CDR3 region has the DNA TGTGCCATCAGTGACGGGACTAGCACAGATACGCAGTATTTT.

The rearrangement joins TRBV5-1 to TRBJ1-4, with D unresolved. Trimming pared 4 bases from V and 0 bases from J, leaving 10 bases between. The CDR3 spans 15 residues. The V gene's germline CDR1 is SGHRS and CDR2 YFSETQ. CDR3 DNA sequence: TGCGCCAGCAGCCTCCGGGATCCAACTAATGAAAAACTGTTTTTT. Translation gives CASSLRDPTNEKLFF.

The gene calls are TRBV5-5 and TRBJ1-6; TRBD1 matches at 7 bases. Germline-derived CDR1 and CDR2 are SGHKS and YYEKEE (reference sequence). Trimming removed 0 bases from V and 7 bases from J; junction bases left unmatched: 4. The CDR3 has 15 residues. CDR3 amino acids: CASSLEQGVNSPLHF. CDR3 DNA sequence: TGTGCCAGCAGCTTGGAGCAGGGGGTGAATTCACCCCTCCACTTT.

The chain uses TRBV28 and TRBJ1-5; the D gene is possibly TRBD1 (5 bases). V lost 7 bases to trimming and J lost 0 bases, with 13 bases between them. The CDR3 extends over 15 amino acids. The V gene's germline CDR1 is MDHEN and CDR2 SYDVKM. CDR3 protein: CASTQGHSSNQPQHF. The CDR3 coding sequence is TGTGCCAGCACCCAGGGCCACTCTAGCAATCAGCCCCAGCATTTT. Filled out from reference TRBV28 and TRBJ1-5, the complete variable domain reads DVKVTQSSRYLVKRTGEKVFLECVQDMDHENMFWYRQDPGLGLRLIYFSYDVKMKEKGDIPEGYSVSREKKERFSLILESASTNQTSMYLCASTQGHSSNQPQHFGDGTRLSIL.

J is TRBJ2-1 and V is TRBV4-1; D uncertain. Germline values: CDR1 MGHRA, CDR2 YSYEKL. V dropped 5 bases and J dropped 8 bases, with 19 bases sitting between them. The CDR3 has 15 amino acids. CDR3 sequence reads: CASSSLNNPRDEQFF. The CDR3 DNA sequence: TGCGCCAGCAGCTCCCTAAATAATCCTCGCGATGAGCAGTTCTTC.

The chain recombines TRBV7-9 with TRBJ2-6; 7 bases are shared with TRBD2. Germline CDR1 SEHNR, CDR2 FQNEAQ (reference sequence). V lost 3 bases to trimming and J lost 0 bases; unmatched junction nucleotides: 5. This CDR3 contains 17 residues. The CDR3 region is CASSFRGEGSGANVLTF. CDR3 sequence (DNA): TGTGCCAGCAGCTTCCGGGGGGAAGGCTCTGGGGCCAACGTCCTGACTTTC.